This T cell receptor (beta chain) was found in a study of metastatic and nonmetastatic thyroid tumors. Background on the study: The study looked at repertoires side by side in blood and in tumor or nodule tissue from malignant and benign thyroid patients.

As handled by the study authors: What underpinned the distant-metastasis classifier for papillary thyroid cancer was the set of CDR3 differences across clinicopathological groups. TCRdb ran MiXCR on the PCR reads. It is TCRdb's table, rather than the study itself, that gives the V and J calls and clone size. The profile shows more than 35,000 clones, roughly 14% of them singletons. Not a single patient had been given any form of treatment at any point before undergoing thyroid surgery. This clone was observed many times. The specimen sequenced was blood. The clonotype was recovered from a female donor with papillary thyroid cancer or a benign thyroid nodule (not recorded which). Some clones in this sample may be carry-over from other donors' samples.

The CDR3 loop reads CAISTSGTYEQYF. CDR3 DNA: TGTGCCATCTCGACTAGCGGAACCTACGAGCAGTACTTC. The J gene is TRBJ2-7, the V gene TRBV6-1; TRBD2 matches at 9 bases. The V and J ends lost 10 bases and 2 bases, in that order; junction bases with no gene match: 6. Germline V gene data show CDR1 as MNHNS and CDR2 as SASEGT. The CDR3 totals 13 residues.